Below, one TCR beta chain is given with its context. Germline V gene sequence: CDR1 SGHRS, CDR2 YFSETQ. The CDR3 is made up of 14 amino acids. V lost 0 bases to trimming and J lost 5 bases, with 11 bases between them. In the authors' methods: Using reference gene primer amplification, nucleated cell counts were estimated. Produced via immunoSEQ multiplex PCR; TCRdb's table is partial and in-frame only. Clonal size and the V and J genes are those of that table, whereas D and trimming came from the DNA. Among approximately 200,000 clones, approximately 81% were seen once, and the ten largest hold roughly 10%. The sample originates from a study of blood T cell repertoires in COVID-19. Background on the study: Donors in the United States, Italy and Spain gave samples during acute or convalescent COVID-19. Sample material is recorded as cDNA or gDNA derived from T cells, B-cell-depleted T cells, or PBMCs.

Input material: peripheral blood. V and J are TRBV5-1 and TRBJ1-1; D is uncertain. The sequence came from a woman at least 80 years old with acute or convalescent COVID-19. As DNA, the CDR3 is TGCGCCAGCAGCTTGGAGGGCGGGCGGACTGAAGCTTTCTTT. Residues: CASSLEGGRTEAFF.